This T cell receptor beta chain was recovered during a study of blood T cell repertoires in COVID-19. Germline V CDR1 and CDR2: WSHSY, SAAADI. Unmatched junction bases numbered 5, after V lost 8 bases and J lost 3 bases. This CDR3 is 13 amino acids long. TCRdb keeps only in-frame clones here, not all; method: immunoSEQ multiplex PCR. In the table there are around 290,000 clones, around nine tenths of which are singletons. This TCR was sampled from a woman aged 35 to 49 who had recovered from COVID-19. V is TRBV10-2 and J is TRBJ2-3; TRBD2 aligns across 7 bases. Specimen: PBMCs or T cells enriched from blood (not recorded which). The CDR3 coding sequence is TGCGCCAGCGCGTGGGGGGGGACAGATACGCAGTATTTT. This sequence encodes CASAWGGTDTQYF.